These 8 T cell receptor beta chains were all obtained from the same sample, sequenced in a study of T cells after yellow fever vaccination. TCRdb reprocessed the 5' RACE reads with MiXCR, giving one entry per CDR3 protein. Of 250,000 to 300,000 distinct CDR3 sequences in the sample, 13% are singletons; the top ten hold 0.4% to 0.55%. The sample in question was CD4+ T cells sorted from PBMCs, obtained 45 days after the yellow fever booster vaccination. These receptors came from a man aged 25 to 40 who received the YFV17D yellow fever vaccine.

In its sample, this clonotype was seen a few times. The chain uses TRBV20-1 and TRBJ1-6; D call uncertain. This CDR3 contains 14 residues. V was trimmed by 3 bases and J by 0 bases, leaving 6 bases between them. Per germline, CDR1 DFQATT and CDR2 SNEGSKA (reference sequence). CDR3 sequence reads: CSARTFSYNSPLHF. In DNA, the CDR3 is TGCAGTGCTAGGACGTTCTCCTATAATTCACCCCTCCACTTT.

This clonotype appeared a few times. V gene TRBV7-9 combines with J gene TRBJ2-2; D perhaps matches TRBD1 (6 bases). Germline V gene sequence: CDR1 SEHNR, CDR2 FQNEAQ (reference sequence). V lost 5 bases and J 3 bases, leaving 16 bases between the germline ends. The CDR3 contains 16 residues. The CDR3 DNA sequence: TGTGCCAGCAGCGCCAACAGGGCGCGCTACACCGGGGAGCTGTTTTTT. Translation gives CASSANRARYTGELFF.

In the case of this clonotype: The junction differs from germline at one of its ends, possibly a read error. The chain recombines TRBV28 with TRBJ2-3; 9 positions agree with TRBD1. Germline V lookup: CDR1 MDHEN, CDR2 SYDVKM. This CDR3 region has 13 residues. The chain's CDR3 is CATPTGGTDTQFF. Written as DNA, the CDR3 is TGTGCCACCCCGACAGGGGGGACAGATACGCAGTTTTTT.

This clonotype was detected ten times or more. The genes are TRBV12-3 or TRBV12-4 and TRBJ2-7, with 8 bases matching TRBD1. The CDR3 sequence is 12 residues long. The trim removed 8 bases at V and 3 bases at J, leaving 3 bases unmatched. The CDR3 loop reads CASGQGNYEQYF. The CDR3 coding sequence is TGTGCCAGCGGACAGGGTAACTACGAGCAGTACTTC.

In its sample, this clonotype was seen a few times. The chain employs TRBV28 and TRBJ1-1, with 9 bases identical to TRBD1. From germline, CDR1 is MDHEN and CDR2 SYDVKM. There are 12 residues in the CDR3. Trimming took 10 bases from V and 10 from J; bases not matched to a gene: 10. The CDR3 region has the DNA TGTGCCACCCAGGACAGGGGTTTGTTAGCTTTCTTT. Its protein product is CATQDRGLLAFF.

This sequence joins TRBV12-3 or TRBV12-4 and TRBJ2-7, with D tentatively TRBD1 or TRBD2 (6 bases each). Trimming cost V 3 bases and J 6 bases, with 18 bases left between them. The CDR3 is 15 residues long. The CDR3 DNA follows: TGTGCCAGCAGTTTGACCCACCGGGGGCAAGGCGAGCAGTACTTC. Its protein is CASSLTHRGQGEQYF.

The CDR3 DNA is TGTGCCAGCAGCTGGAGGACAGGGCGAGTCTCCTACGAGCAGTACTTC. Its translation is CASSWRTGRVSYEQYF. The chain uses TRBV7-2 and TRBJ2-7, with TRBD1 matching 8 bases. J lost 0 bases, V lost 4 bases, and 8 bases had no gene match. CDR1 is SGHTA, CDR2 FQGNSA, per germline. The CDR3 contains 16 residues.

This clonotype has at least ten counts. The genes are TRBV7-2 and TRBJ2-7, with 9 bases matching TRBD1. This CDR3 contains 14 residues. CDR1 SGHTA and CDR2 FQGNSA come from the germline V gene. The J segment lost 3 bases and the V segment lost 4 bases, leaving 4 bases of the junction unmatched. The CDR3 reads CASSSGTGYYEQYF. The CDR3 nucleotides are TGTGCCAGCAGCTCCGGGACAGGGTACTACGAGCAGTACTTC.